The 9 T cell receptor beta chains given below trace back to one sample, sequenced in a study of tumor and adjacent non-tumor tissue in lung cancer (dated by TCRdb to 2017 to 2018). Library method: multiplex PCR. Sequencing used an Illumina HiSeq 2500. Following protocols modified from ARM-PCR, the researchers constructed TCRbeta libraries through three rounds of nested PCR with primers (Table S4). TCRdb itself trimmed the public reads at Q25 with fastp, ran MiXCR and retained productive beta chains. Identical CDR3 protein sequences are pooled into one entry, listed with their most common genes and DNA. The sample table shows more than 60,000 distinct CDR3 sequences, and more than 75% are seen once. More than 35% of the sample comes from the top ten. RNA was isolated from bulk, unsorted tissue, and RNA quality was assessed with a NanoDrop ND-1000 and an Agilent 2100. The normal lung samples consisted of distant non-tumor tissue collected more than 3 cm from the tumor edge.

The sequencing input was distant non-tumor lung tissue. The receptors originated from a man between 60 and 75 years old with non-small cell lung cancer.

V usage is TRBV29-1 and J usage is TRBJ2-7; no clear D. The CDR3 extends over 13 amino acids. V was clipped by 4 bases and J by 0 bases, with 10 bases between them. Germline lookup yields CDR1 SQVTM and CDR2 ANQGSEA. The CDR3, as DNA: TGCAGCGTTGTGCAAGACAACTCCTACGAGCAGTACTTC. Residues: CSVVQDNSYEQYF.

This clonotype was counted at least ten times. The chain employs TRBV6-6 and TRBJ2-7; D may be TRBD1 (6 bases). Germline values: CDR1 MNHNY, CDR2 SVGAGI (reference sequence). This CDR3 spans 14 amino acids. V was trimmed by 6 bases and J by 0 bases, leaving 12 bases between them. CDR3 bases: TGTGCCAGCAGACGGGACACGAGCTCCTACGAGCAGTACTTC. This gives the protein CASRRDTSSYEQYF.

The chain couples TRBV4-1 to TRBJ2-4; D is possibly TRBD1 (5 bases). Germline lookup yields CDR1 MGHRA and CDR2 YSYEKL. This CDR3 has 14 residues. V was clipped by 6 bases and J by 7 bases, with 16 bases between them. The CDR3 region is CASRKGPHRNIQYF. The CDR3 DNA follows: TGCGCCAGCAGAAAGGGGCCACATAGGAACATTCAGTACTTC.

This chain joins TRBV7-2 and TRBJ2-1; 7 nucleotides agree with TRBD1. Per germline, CDR1 SGHTA and CDR2 FQGNSA. This CDR3 is built from 15 residues. The J segment lost 7 bases and the V segment lost 6 bases, leaving 12 bases of the junction unmatched. The CDR3 is CASRTRGRVWNEQFF. CDR3 nucleotide sequence: TGTGCCAGCAGAACAAGGGGGCGAGTATGGAATGAGCAGTTCTTC.

This clonotype came up many times. The chain uses TRBV11-2 and TRBJ1-4; D is uncertain. This CDR3 comprises 12 residues. CDR1 is SGHAT, CDR2 FQNNGV, per germline. V dropped 0 bases and J dropped 10 bases, with 6 bases sitting between them. The CDR3 DNA follows: TGTGCCAGCAGCTTAGAGAATCGAAAACTGTTTTTT. Translated, it gives CASSLENRKLFF.

Points on this clonotype: A much larger clone lies a single base off, so this may be a read error. The rearrangement joins TRBV20-1 to TRBJ1-1; D gene unclear. CDR3 length equals 11 residues. From germline, CDR1 is DFQATT and CDR2 SNEGSKA (reference sequence). V lost 7 bases and J 7 bases, leaving 13 bases between the germline ends. This CDR3 is CSVEGMGEAFF. Here the CDR3 DNA reads TGCAGTGTTGAAGGAATGGGTGAAGCTTTCTTT.

As concerns this clonotype: Mismatch with germline at one junction end may stem from a read error. The rearrangement links TRBV10-2 to TRBJ1-2; 9 positions agree with TRBD1. CDR3 length: 16 residues. Germline lookup yields CDR1 WSHSY and CDR2 SAAADI. The CDR3 sequence is CASSESYPGQGYGYTF. CDR3 DNA: TGCGCCAGCAGTGAGTCTTATCCAGGACAGGGGTATGGTTACACCTTC.

Note on this clonotype: The junction differs from germline at one of its ends, possibly a read error. The chain joins TRBV12-3 or TRBV12-4 to TRBJ2-7, with D uncertain. The CDR3 length is 14 residues. The CDR3 bases are TGTGCCAGCAGTTTTCTTAGGAACTCCTACGATCAGTACTTC. It translates to CASSFLRNSYDQYF.

This clonotype was recorded a few times. A read error may explain this, as a much larger clone is one base away. V usage is TRBV5-6 and J usage is TRBJ2-1; 7 bases are a match to TRBD2. This CDR3 has 16 amino acids. In germline, CDR1 is SGHDT, CDR2 YYEEEE. CDR3 in amino acids: CANSLYGGAGYNEQFF. The CDR3 DNA follows: TGTGCCAACAGCCTTTATGGGGGAGCGGGATACAATGAGCAGTTCTTC.